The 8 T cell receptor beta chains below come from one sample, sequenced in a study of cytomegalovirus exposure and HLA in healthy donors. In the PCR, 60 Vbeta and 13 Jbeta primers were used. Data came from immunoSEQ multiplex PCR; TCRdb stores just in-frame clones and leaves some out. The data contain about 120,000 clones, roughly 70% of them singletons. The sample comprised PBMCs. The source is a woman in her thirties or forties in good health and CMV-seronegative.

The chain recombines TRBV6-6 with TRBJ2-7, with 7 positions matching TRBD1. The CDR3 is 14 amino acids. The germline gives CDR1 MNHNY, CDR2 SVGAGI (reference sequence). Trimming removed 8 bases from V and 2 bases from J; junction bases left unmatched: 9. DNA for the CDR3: TGTGCCAGCGGACTCGACAGGGACGCCTACGAGCAGTACTTC. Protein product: CASGLDRDAYEQYF.

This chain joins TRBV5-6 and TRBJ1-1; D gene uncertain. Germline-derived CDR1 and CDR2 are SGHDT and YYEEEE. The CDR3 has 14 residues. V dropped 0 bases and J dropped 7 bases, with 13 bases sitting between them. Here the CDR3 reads CASSLVSTANEAFF. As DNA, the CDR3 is TGTGCCAGCAGCTTGGTTTCCACAGCTAATGAAGCTTTCTTT.

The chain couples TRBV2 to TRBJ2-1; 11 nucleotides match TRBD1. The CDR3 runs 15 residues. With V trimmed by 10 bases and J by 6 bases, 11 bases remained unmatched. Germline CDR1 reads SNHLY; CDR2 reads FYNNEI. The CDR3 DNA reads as TGTGCCACACCAACTTCCGGGACAGGGGGCAATGAGCAGTTCTTC. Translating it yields CATPTSGTGGNEQFF.

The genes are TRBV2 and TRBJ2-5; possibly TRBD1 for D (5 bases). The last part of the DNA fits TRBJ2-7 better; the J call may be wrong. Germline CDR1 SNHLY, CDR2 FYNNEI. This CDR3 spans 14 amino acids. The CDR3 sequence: CASSEATVTYEQYF. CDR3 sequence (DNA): TGTGCCAGCAGTGAAGCGACAGTTACCTACGAGCAGTACTTC.

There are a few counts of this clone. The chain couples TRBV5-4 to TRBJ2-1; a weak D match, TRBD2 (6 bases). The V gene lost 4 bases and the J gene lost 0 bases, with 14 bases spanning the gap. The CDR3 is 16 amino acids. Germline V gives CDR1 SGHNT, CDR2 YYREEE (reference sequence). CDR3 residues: CASSTPDGSSYNEQFF. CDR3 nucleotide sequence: TGTGCCAGCAGCACGCCGGACGGGAGCTCCTACAATGAGCAGTTCTTC.

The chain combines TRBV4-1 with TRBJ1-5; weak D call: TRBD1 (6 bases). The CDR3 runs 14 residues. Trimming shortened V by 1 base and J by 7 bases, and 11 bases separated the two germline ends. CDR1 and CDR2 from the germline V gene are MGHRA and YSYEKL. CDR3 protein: CASSQGGQGQPQHF. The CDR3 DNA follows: TGCGCCAGCAGCCAAGGTGGGCAGGGGCAGCCCCAGCATTTT.

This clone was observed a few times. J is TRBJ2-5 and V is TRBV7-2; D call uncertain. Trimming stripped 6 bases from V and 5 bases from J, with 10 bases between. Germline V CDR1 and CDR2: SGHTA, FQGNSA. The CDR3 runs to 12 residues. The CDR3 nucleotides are TGTGCCAGCAGTCGGGTGCTGGAGACCCAGTACTTC. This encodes CASSRVLETQYF.

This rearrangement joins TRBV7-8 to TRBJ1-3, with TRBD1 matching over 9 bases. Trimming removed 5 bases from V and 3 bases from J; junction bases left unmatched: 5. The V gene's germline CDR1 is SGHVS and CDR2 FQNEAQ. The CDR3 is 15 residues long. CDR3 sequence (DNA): TGTGCCAGCAGCCCTGCGGACAGGGGTGGAAACACCATATATTTT. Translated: CASSPADRGGNTIYF.